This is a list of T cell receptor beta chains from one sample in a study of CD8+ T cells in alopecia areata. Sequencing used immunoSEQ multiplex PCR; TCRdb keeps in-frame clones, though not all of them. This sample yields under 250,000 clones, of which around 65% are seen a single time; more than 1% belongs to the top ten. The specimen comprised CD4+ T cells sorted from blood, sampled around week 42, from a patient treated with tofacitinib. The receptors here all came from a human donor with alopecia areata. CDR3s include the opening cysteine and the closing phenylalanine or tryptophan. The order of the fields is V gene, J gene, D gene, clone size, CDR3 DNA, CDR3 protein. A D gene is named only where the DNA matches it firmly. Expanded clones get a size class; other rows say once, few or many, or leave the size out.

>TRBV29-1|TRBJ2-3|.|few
TGCAGCTTCTCGGGACCCCAGTGGGATACGCAGTATTTT
CSFSGPQWDTQYF
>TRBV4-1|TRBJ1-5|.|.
TGCGCCAGCAGCCTAGTTGACAGTATCAATCAGCCCCAGCATTTT
CASSLVDSINQPQHF
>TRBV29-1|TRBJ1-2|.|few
TGCAGCGTTGACAGGGTCTTCACGTTAGGCTACACCTTC
CSVDRVFTLGYTF
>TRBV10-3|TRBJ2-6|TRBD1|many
TGTGCCATCAGACCGACAGGGGCTGGGGCCAACGTCCTGACTTTC
CAIRPTGAGANVLTF
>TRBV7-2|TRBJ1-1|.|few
TGTGCCAGCAGCCGCAGGGCTTCGAGGACTGAAGCTTTCTTT
CASSRRASRTEAFF
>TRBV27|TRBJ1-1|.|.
TGTGCCAGCAGTTTATCGAGAGGTTCGGTAGCTTTCTTT
CASSLSRGSVAFF
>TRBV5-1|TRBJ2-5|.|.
TGCGCCAGCAGCTTGTCCGGGAAAGAGACCCAGTACTTC
CASSLSGKETQYF
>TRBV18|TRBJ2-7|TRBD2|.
TGTGCCAGCTCAGGGACTAGCTACGAGCAGTACTTC
CASSGTSYEQYF
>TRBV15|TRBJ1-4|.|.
TGTGCCACCACCAGATCGGGAAATGAAAAACTGTTTTTT
CATTRSGNEKLFF
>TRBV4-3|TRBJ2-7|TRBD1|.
TGCGCCAGCAGCCAGAGGGACAGGGGTTCCCACGAGCAGTACTTC
CASSQRDRGSHEQYF
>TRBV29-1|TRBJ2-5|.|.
TGCAGCGTTGAAGATCGGGGGAGATCCCAAGAGACCCAGTACTTC
CSVEDRGRSQETQYF
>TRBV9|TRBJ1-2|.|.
TGTGCCAGCAGCGTTCCCCGGGGGATCTACACCTTC
CASSVPRGIYTF
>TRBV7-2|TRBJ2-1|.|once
TGTGCCAGCAGCCCCGGACATATTCCCGCTGAGCAGTTCTTC
CASSPGHIPAEQFF
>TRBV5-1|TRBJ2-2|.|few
TGCGCCAGCAGCACTACCGGGACTGCGAACACCGGGGAGCTGTTTTTT
CASSTTGTANTGELFF
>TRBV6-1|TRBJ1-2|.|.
TGTGCCAGCGGAACAGGGTTGGGGGGCTACACCTTC
CASGTGLGGYTF
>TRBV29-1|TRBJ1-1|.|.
TGCAGTTTGGGGCGTGGTTTGGGAACTGAAGCTTTCTTT
CSLGRGLGTEAFF
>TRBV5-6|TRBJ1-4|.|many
TGTGCCAGCAGCGGCCAAAGAGGTGAAAAACTGTTTTTT
CASSGQRGEKLFF
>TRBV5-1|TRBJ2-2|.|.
TGCGCCAGCAGACGGGACACCGGGGAGCTGTTTTTT
CASRRDTGELFF
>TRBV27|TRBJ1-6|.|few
TGTGCCAGCAGTTTAAACCCCCTAGCGGGGGTTAATTCACCCCTCCACTTT
CASSLNPLAGVNSPLHF
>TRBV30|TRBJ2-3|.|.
TGTGCCTGGAGTAAATTGGGTAGCGCGACAGATACGCAGTATTTT
CAWSKLGSATDTQYF
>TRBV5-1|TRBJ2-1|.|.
TGCGCCAGCAGTCCTGAAGGGGACGAGCAGTTCTTC
CASSPEGDEQFF
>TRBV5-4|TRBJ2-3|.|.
TGTGCCAGCAGCCTCATCGGGGGCACAGATACGCAGTATTTT
CASSLIGGTDTQYF
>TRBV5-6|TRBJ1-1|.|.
TGTGCCAGCAGCCTCCCCCTGAACACTGAAGCTTTCTTT
CASSLPLNTEAFF
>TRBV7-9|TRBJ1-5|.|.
TGTGCCAGCAGCTTAGCGGGGGACAATCAGCCCCAGCATTTT
CASSLAGDNQPQHF
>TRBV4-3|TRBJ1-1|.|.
TGCGCCAGCAGCCAAGATCTAGGAGGGACACCCAACACTGAAGCTTTCTTT
CASSQDLGGTPNTEAFF
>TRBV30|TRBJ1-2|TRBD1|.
TGTGCCTGGAGTTTCCAGACAGGGGGCAGCTACACCTTC
CAWSFQTGGSYTF